The subject of this entry is one T cell receptor (beta chain). The sample is drawn from a study of OX40 agonist ivuxolimab in advanced cancers. The protocol was immunoSEQ multiplex PCR, while the TCRdb copy is restricted to in-frame clones and leaves out a portion. The sample consists of over 80,000 clones, over 75% of them appearing once. The CDR3 has 14 amino acids. Per germline, CDR1 GTSNPN and CDR2 SVGIG (reference sequence). Trimming took 0 bases from V and 5 from J, leaving 13 bases between them. The input for sequencing was CD4+ or CD8+ T cells sorted from blood, taken in a trial of the OX40 agonist ivuxolimab. The chain joins TRBV30 to TRBJ1-2, with unresolved D. The TCR sequence derives from an adult with an advanced solid tumor such as melanoma, head and neck, liver or kidney cancer. CDR3 coding DNA: TGTGCCTGGAGTGTCCTGGGGAGTGTATATGGCTACACCTTC. This translates into CAWSVLGSVYGYTF.